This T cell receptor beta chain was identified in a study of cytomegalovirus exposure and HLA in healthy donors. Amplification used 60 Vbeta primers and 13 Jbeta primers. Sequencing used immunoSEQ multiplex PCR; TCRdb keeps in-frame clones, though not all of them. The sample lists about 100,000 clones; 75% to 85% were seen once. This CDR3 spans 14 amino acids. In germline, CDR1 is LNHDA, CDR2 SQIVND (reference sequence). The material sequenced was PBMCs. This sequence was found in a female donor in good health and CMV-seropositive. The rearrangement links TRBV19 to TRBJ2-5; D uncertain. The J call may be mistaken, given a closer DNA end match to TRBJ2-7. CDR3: CASSHGGTRNEQYF. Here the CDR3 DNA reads TGTGCCAGTAGCCACGGCGGCACGAGGAACGAGCAGTACTTC.